One and the same sample provided the 21 T cell receptor beta chains below, sequenced in a study of T cells after yellow fever vaccination. TCRdb ran MiXCR on the 5' RACE reads and lists one entry per CDR3 protein. The table shows 500,000 to 550,000 distinct CDR3 sequences, with around a fifth occurring only once. The sequencing here drew on PBMCs, taken around 3 weeks after the first yellow fever vaccination. The receptors here all came from a young man who received the YFV17D yellow fever vaccine.

The V call is TRBV5-1, the J call TRBJ2-1, with 9 nucleotides matching TRBD1. V shed 4 bases and J 9 bases; nucleotides not matched to a gene: 5. The CDR3 consists of 13 residues. The germline V gene encodes CDR1 SGHRS and CDR2 YFSETQ. The CDR3 sequence: CASSTDRGFEQFF. In DNA form, the CDR3 reads TGCGCCAGCAGCACAGACAGGGGGTTTGAGCAGTTCTTC.

This clonotype was seen only a few times. The J gene is TRBJ2-5, the V gene TRBV3-1; 12 nucleotides match TRBD2. Germline trimming cut 6 bases from V and 5 bases from J; bases unmatched to any gene: 7. CDR3 length equals 15 residues. Germline assignment: CDR1 LGHDT and CDR2 YNNKEL (reference sequence). CDR3 residues: CASSRLAGVEETQYF. The CDR3 coding sequence is TGTGCCAGCAGTCGACTAGCGGGGGTCGAGGAGACCCAGTACTTC.

The rearrangement joins TRBV7-2 to TRBJ1-2, with 7 nucleotides matching TRBD1. The V gene end was trimmed by 5 bases and the J gene end by 3 bases; junction bases not matched to a gene: 9. The CDR3 loop spans 15 amino acids. The germline V gene has CDR1 SGHTA and CDR2 FQGNSA. CDR3: CASSIRQGLDYGYTF. The CDR3 DNA is TGTGCCAGCAGCATCCGACAGGGCTTGGACTATGGCTACACCTTC. Looking up the rest from reference TRBV7-2 and TRBJ1-2 gives the full variable domain: GAGVSQSPSNKVTEKGKDVELRCDPISGHTALYWYRQSLGQGLEFLIYFQGNSAPDKSGLPSDRFSAERTGGSVSTLTIQRTQQEDSAVYLCASSIRQGLDYGYTFGSGTRLTVV.

The J gene is TRBJ1-2, the V gene TRBV7-2, with D unresolved. This CDR3 spans 16 amino acids. Germline assignment: CDR1 SGHTA and CDR2 FQGNSA. The V gene lost 2 bases and the J gene lost 4 bases, with 17 bases spanning the gap. The CDR3 DNA is TGTGCCAGCAGCTTACAAGATGGTGACGGCTCCTATGGCTACACCTTC. Amino acid sequence: CASSLQDGDGSYGYTF.

The V gene is TRBV28, the J gene TRBJ1-2, with TRBD1 identical over 8 bases. The V gene's germline CDR1 is MDHEN and CDR2 SYDVKM. V dropped 5 bases and J dropped 4; count of bases not matched to a gene: 12. The CDR3 extends over 16 amino acids. The CDR3 protein is CASSTGTGTYGYGYTF. The CDR3, as DNA: TGTGCCAGCAGTACCGGGACAGGCACCTATGGCTATGGCTACACCTTC.

In its sample, this clonotype was seen many times. Germline is not matched at one junction end, which may reflect a read error. The chain recombines TRBV11-2 with TRBJ2-3; 8 bases are shared with TRBD2. Germline V gene data show CDR1 as SGHAT and CDR2 as FQNNGV. The length of the CDR3 is 15 residues. This chain's CDR3 is CASSPQLAGTNTQYF. The DNA for the CDR3 is TGTGCCAGCAGCCCCCAGCTAGCGGGCACAAATACGCAGTATTTT.

The gene calls are TRBV18 and TRBJ2-7, with D perhaps TRBD1 or TRBD2 (5 bases each). Trimming took 9 bases from V and 2 from J, leaving 17 bases between them. The V gene's germline CDR1 is KGHSH and CDR2 LQKENI. The CDR3 extends over 14 amino acids. The CDR3 here is CASSPPGTPYEQYF. In DNA form, the CDR3 reads TGTGCCAGTTCTCCTCCCGGGACGCCCTACGAGCAGTACTTC.

There are a few counts of this clonotype. This CDR3 is CASSGRDRDEQYV. CDR3 in DNA: TGTGCCAGCAGCGGCCGGGACAGGGACGAGCAGTACGTC. This sequence joins TRBV7-9 and TRBJ2-7; TRBD1 agrees at 9 bases. The CDR3 sequence is 13 residues long. Germline trimming cut 5 bases from V and 5 bases from J; bases unmatched to any gene: 4. CDR1 SEHNR and CDR2 FQNEAQ come from the germline V gene (reference sequence).

The chain combines TRBV7-8 with TRBJ1-4; D perhaps matches TRBD1 (5 bases). V lost 5 bases to trimming and J lost 6 bases, with 10 bases between them. The CDR3 length is 13 residues. Germline CDR1 and CDR2: SGHVS and FQNEAQ. The CDR3 here is CASSRGVDEKLFF. The CDR3 coding sequence is TGTGCCAGCAGCCGGGGGGTGGATGAAAAACTGTTTTTT.

J is TRBJ2-3 and V is TRBV6-1; D is perhaps TRBD2 (5 bases). This CDR3 region has 15 residues. CDR1 is MNHNS, CDR2 SASEGT, per germline. Trimming took off 3 bases at V and 1 base at J, with 11 bases between the two ends. The chain's CDR3 is CASSESGIRTDTQYF. The CDR3 bases are TGTGCCAGCAGTGAGTCGGGGATCCGCACAGATACGCAGTATTTT.

The CDR3 DNA is TGTGCCAGCAGCACAGGGGGCCGGGAAGCTTTCTTT. It specifies CASSTGGREAFF. The V and J genes are TRBV7-9 and TRBJ1-1; 9 positions agree with TRBD1. The trim removed 5 bases at V and 8 bases at J, leaving 3 bases unmatched. The CDR3 has 12 amino acids. Germline loops: CDR1 SEHNR, CDR2 FQNEAQ (reference sequence).

This sequence joins TRBV4-2 and TRBJ2-3; 10 nucleotides match TRBD1. The V segment lost 4 bases and the J segment 4 bases; nucleotides outside the gene matches: 14. Germline-derived CDR1 and CDR2 are LGHNA and YNFKEQ. The CDR3 consists of 18 residues. The CDR3 loop reads CASSPFGIPGQGSDTQYF. CDR3 nucleotides: TGTGCCAGCAGCCCCTTCGGAATCCCGGGACAGGGGTCAGATACGCAGTATTTT.

The genes are TRBV5-1 and TRBJ2-5, with D possibly being TRBD1 (5 bases). This CDR3 has 12 amino acids. The V and J ends lost 6 bases and 5 bases respectively, with 11 bases between them. The V gene's germline CDR1 is SGHRS and CDR2 YFSETQ. CDR3 amino acids: CASMSQGETQYF. The CDR3 DNA reads as TGCGCCAGCATGTCTCAGGGTGAGACCCAGTACTTC.

About this clonotype itself: This likely traces to a read error, being one base from a far larger clone. The J gene is TRBJ1-1, the V gene TRBV7-2; D is ambiguous. The CDR3 has 13 residues. CDR1 is SGHTA, CDR2 FQGNSA, per germline. CDR3 nucleotide sequence: TGTGCCAGCAGCTTAGGCAGGAACACTCAAGCTTTCTTT. It specifies CASSLGRNTQAFF.

This clonotype was counted only a few times. This chain links TRBV7-9 with TRBJ2-3; D gene ambiguous. V was clipped by 2 bases and J by 3 bases, with 9 bases between them. The CDR3 runs 14 residues. The V gene's germline CDR1 is SEHNR and CDR2 FQNEAQ (reference sequence). The CDR3 DNA reads as TGTGCCAGCAGCTTACCCTGGACGACAGATACGCAGTATTTT. Translating gives CASSLPWTTDTQYF.

The rearrangement joins TRBV20-1 to TRBJ2-7, with 8 positions matching TRBD1. The trim removed 6 bases at V and 6 bases at J, leaving 13 bases unmatched. CDR3 length: 14 residues. The germline V gene encodes CDR1 DFQATT and CDR2 SNEGSKA (reference sequence). The CDR3 is CSALESQGAREQYV. For the CDR3, the DNA is TGCAGTGCCCTAGAGAGCCAGGGGGCGCGCGAGCAGTACGTC.

The chain combines TRBV7-3 with TRBJ2-7, with 9 bases identical to TRBD1. Germline assignment: CDR1 SGHTA and CDR2 FQGTGA. CDR3 length equals 13 residues. J lost 7 bases, V lost 5 bases, and 6 bases had no gene match. Written as DNA, the CDR3 is TGTGCCAGCAGCCCCCGACAGGGGGGAGAGCAGTACTTC. Protein sequence: CASSPRQGGEQYF.

V gene TRBV7-6 combines with J gene TRBJ2-3, with TRBD2 identical over 11 bases. The CDR3 loop spans 18 amino acids. CDR1 is SGHVS and CDR2 is FNYEAQ in the germline V gene. Germline trimming cut 4 bases from V and 2 bases from J; bases unmatched to any gene: 11. DNA of the CDR3: TGTGCCAGCAGCTCTACTCCTACTAGCGGGGGCGCCACAGATACGCAGTATTTT. It is translated as CASSSTPTSGGATDTQYF.

In this sample, this clonotype turned up many times. The rearrangement uses TRBV7-2 and TRBJ2-2; D call uncertain. The germline V gene has CDR1 SGHTA and CDR2 FQGNSA. The germline V and J ends were trimmed by 3 bases and 4 bases, with 3 bases remaining between them. The CDR3 extends over 12 amino acids. CDR3 sequence reads: CASSFATGELFF. The CDR3 DNA reads TGTGCCAGCAGCTTCGCCACCGGGGAGCTGTTTTTT.

V usage is TRBV6-5 and J usage is TRBJ2-3, with D possibly matching TRBD2 (6 bases). Germline V gene sequence: CDR1 MNHEY, CDR2 SVGAGI. V dropped 2 bases and J dropped 3 bases, with 12 bases sitting between them. The CDR3 is 15 residues long. The CDR3 region is CASSYAWGETDTQYF. CDR3 coding DNA: TGTGCCAGCAGTTACGCGTGGGGGGAGACAGATACGCAGTATTTT.

This chain connects TRBV6-5 to TRBJ1-2, with TRBD1 matching over 8 bases. The CDR3 is 14 amino acids. The junction had 4 bases not matched to a gene; V was cut back by 3 bases and J by 4 bases. The germline gives CDR1 MNHEY, CDR2 SVGAGI. The CDR3 DNA reads as TGTGCCAGCAGTTATTTAACAGGGGGCTATGGCTACACCTTC. It translates to CASSYLTGGYGYTF.